This T cell receptor (beta chain) comes out of a study of shared clonotypes between healthy human individuals. The assay used deep level. Profiled with immunoSEQ multiplex PCR; TCRdb holds only in-frame clones, not every one. The data hold fewer than 1 million clones, with about 96% observed a single time. Positive CCR7 selection of CD45RO-negative cells yielded the naive CD8 cells, and terminally differentiated effector memory CD45RA+ cells were excluded. The germline CDR1 and CDR2 sequences are SGDLS and YYNGEE. V dropped 0 bases and J dropped 7 bases, with 10 bases sitting between them. The CDR3 is 13 amino acids.

Sample: naive CD8+ T cells sorted from blood. This rearrangement joins TRBV9 to TRBJ1-1, with unresolved D. The TCR comes from a man aged 25-40 years in good health. This CDR3 reads CASSVEGVGEAFF. In DNA form, the CDR3 reads TGTGCCAGCAGCGTAGAGGGCGTGGGTGAAGCTTTCTTT.